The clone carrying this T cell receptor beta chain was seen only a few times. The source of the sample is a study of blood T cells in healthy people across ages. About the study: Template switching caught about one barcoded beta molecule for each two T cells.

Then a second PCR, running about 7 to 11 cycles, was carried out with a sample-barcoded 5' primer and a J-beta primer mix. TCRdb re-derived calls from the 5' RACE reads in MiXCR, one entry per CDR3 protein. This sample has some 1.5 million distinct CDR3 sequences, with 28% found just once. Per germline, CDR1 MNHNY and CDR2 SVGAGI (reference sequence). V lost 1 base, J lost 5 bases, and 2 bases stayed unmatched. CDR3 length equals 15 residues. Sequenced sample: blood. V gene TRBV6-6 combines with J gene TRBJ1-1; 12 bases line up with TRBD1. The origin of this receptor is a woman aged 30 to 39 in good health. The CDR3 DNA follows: TGTGCCAGCAGTTACTGGGACAGGGGGCTTACTGAAGCTTTCTTT. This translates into CASSYWDRGLTEAFF.